The source of this TCR beta chain is a study of cytomegalovirus exposure and HLA in healthy donors. This clone was detected a few times. V shed 4 bases, J shed 3 bases, and the junction held 8 bases outside the gene matches. Germline V CDR1 and CDR2: LGHNA, YNFKEQ. CDR3 size: 15 residues. Clones were read by immunoSEQ multiplex PCR, and TCRdb kept only the in-frame ones, dropping some. In the table there are some 74,000 clones, roughly 93% of which are singletons. This rearrangement joins TRBV4-2 to TRBJ1-2; 7 nucleotides align to TRBD1. The sequence came from a woman in her 30s in good health and CMV-seronegative. Sequenced input: PBMCs. CDR3 sequence: CASSPGQVRYYGYTF. CDR3 coding DNA: TGTGCCAGCAGCCCCGGACAGGTTCGATACTATGGCTACACCTTC.